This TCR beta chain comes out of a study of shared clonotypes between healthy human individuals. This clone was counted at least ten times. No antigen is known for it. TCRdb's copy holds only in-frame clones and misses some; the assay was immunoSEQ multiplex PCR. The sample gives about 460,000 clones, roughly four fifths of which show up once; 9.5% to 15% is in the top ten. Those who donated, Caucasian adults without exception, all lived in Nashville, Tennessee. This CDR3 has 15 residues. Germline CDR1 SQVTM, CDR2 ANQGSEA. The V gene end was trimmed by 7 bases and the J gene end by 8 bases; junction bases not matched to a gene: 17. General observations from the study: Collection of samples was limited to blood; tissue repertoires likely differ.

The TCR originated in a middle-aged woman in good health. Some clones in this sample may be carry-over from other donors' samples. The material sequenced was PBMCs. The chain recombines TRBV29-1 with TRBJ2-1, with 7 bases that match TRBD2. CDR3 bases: TGCAGCGGTGACGATAGCGGGTTCCCCCGGGATGAGCAGTTCTTC. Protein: CSGDDSGFPRDEQFF.